This TCR beta chain was identified in a study of blood T cells in healthy people across ages. Sample-barcoded 5' priming and a J-beta primer mix drove a second PCR of 7 to 11 cycles. TCRdb re-derived calls from the 5' RACE reads in MiXCR, one entry per CDR3 protein. Here the sample spans approximately 580,000 distinct CDR3 sequences, under 30% being singletons. As regards this clonotype: Its antigen is undetermined. One end of the junction fails to match germline, which may point to a read error.

Study observations and caveats: Naive T cell percentage showed a strong correlation with TCR beta diversity.

A further study also used this sample, focusing on T cells of mothers and their children. In that study: The study recruited a few healthy Caucasian mothers and their six children as donors.

The clonotype comes from a boy younger than 18 in good health. The sequencing input was blood.

The CDR3 nucleotides are TGTGCCAGCAGCCCCGGACGGGAACTCCAAGAGACCCAGCACTTC. Its protein product is CASSPGRELQETQHF. This chain uses TRBV9 with TRBJ2-5; a weak D match, TRBD2 (5 bases). The germline V gene has CDR1 SGDLS and CDR2 YYNGEE. The CDR3 contains 15 residues.